This TCR beta chain was documented in a study of technical replicates of blood from a few donors. Germline V CDR1 and CDR2: MDHEN, SYDVKM. The V and J ends lost 4 bases and 7 bases, in that order; junction bases with no gene match: 5. The CDR3 spans 13 residues. The data were produced by immunoSEQ multiplex PCR, yet TCRdb's version contains in-frame clones alone and is incomplete. In the table there are tens of thousands of clones, 93% of which are singletons. The specimen sequenced was T cells isolated from PBMCs. The chain recombines TRBV28 with TRBJ1-2; 8 bases fit TRBD1. This TCR derives from a human donor in good health. The CDR3 loop is CASSSGQGFGYTF. The CDR3 DNA reads TGTGCCAGCAGTTCCGGACAGGGTTTTGGCTACACCTTC.